This TCR beta chain was profiled in a study of regulatory T cells in long-lasting Graves disease. Study information: Persistent Graves' disease meant over 5 years of antithyroid drugs with positive TSH receptor antibodies.

Time point defined: persistent/refractory GD, antithyroid drugs over 5 years with positive TRAb. The TCR library was prepared using RNA isolated from PBMCs. The patient group derived from an endocrinology department in Xi'an, China. V lost 6 bases to trimming and J lost 3 bases, with 8 bases between them. CDR1 is MDHEN and CDR2 is SYDVKM in the germline V gene. CDR3 length equals 12 residues. This clonotype was observed at least ten times. To make TCR beta libraries, researchers used iRepertoire HTBI primers and Arm-PCR of CDR3 regions. TCRdb used MiXCR to reprocess the multiplex PCR reads, holding one entry per CDR3 protein. The sample lists around 430,000 distinct CDR3 sequences, about 20% occurring once.

Sequences were derived from peripheral blood mononuclear cells (PBMCs), sampled when the disease was refractory, from a patient treated with antithyroid drugs. This receptor was obtained from a female donor with Graves disease. The V call is TRBV28, the J call TRBJ1-1; D is unclear. CDR3 loop: CASSSPDTEAFF. The CDR3 DNA sequence: TGTGCCAGCAGCTCCCCGGACACTGAAGCTTTCTTT. The variable domain in full, completed from reference TRBV28 and TRBJ1-1, reads DVKVTQSSRYLVKRTGEKVFLECVQDMDHENMFWYRQDPGLGLRLIYFSYDVKMKEKGDIPEGYSVSREKKERFSLILESASTNQTSMYLCASSSPDTEAFFGQGTRLTVV.